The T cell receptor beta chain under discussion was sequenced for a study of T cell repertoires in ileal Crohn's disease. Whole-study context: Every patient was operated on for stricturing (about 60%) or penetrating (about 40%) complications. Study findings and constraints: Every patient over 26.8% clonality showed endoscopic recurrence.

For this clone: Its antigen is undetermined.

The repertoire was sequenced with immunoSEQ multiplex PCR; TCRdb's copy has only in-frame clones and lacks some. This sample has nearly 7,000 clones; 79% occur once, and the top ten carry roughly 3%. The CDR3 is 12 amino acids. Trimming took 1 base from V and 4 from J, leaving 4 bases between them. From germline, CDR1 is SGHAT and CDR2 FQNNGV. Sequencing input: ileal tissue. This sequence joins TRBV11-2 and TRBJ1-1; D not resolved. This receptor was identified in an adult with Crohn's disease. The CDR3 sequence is CASSLAGTEAFF. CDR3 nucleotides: TGTGCCAGCAGCTTAGCGGGCACTGAAGCTTTCTTT.